Listed below are T cell receptor beta chains from one sample, sequenced in a study of T cell responses to AZD1222 COVID-19 vaccine. Data came from immunoSEQ multiplex PCR; TCRdb stores just in-frame clones and leaves some out. The table shows more than 110,000 clones, with approximately 94% occurring only once. The sample was peripheral blood, taken on day 0 of AZD1222 vaccination. Receptors were obtained from an adult in good health. Both conserved end residues are trimmed from each CDR3. Clone size is not always given. Where it is, it says once, few, many or a class for expanded clones.

clone_size j_call v_call cdr3_aa
. TRBJ2-5 TRBV2 ASSEGAGRETQY
. TRBJ1-1 TRBV28 ASRSGGVGSEAF
. TRBJ1-1 TRBV10-3 AISFGTPNEAF
. TRBJ2-7 TRBV4-2 ASSPTEIYEQY
. TRBJ2-3 TRBV27 ASRRNTGTGATDTQY
. TRBJ1-2 TRBV14 ASSQASYGYT
. TRBJ2-1 TRBV6-6 ASTDSGEGFNEQF
. TRBJ2-7 TRBV28 ASRNTGFYEQY
. TRBJ2-1 TRBV7-3 ASSLSGGVFNEQF
. TRBJ1-1 TRBV7-9 ASSLWDRDTEAF
. TRBJ1-1 TRBV28 ASRETKNTEAF
few TRBJ2-1 TRBV5-5 ASSLAPGKGNEQF
. TRBJ1-6 TRBV7-9 ASSFNMGETPLH
. TRBJ2-1 TRBV6-5 ASSTTEFDNEQF
once TRBJ2-1 TRBV28 ASSLRGSRRNEQF
. TRBJ1-1 TRBV23-1 ASSQFGPKNTEAF
. TRBJ1-1 TRBV12-3/TRBV12-4 ASSYGDEAF
. TRBJ2-2 TRBV5-1 ASSPGGAATGELF
once TRBJ2-5 TRBV4-1 ASSQVRDSRQETQY
. TRBJ1-1 TRBV21-1 ASSNRGLKSGGLNEAF
. TRBJ1-4 TRBV12-3/TRBV12-4 ASSPRGGQLF
. TRBJ1-1 TRBV7-3 ASSSSPGAEAF
. TRBJ2-2 TRBV6-1 ASSASLAGVWGELF
. TRBJ2-7 TRBV6-2/TRBV6-3 ASSYSGDSSYEQY
. TRBJ1-1 TRBV6-5 ASGGEAEAF
. TRBJ2-5 TRBV30 AWRSTGVQETQY
. TRBJ2-3 TRBV7-8 ASSLLGRGLLSDTQY
. TRBJ2-1 TRBV6-2/TRBV6-3 ASSYQASLLNEQF
. TRBJ2-1 TRBV6-5 ASTPPSGDSNEQF
. TRBJ1-3 TRBV7-9 ASSSTGHSGNTIY
. TRBJ1-4 TRBV11-3 ASSLGGRTNEKLF
. TRBJ2-7 TRBV14 ASSQDPGRTQY
once TRBJ2-1 TRBV18 ASSPDSGAYNEQF
. TRBJ1-1 TRBV6-5 ASRNVGTEAF
. TRBJ2-1 TRBV9 ASSPPQGGEQF
. TRBJ1-3 TRBV5-1 ASSLEATTSSGNTIY
. TRBJ2-1 TRBV25-1 ASSHDPGQYYNEQF
. TRBJ1-1 TRBV2 ASCVESGNTEAF
. TRBJ1-1 TRBV30 AWTKPRATEAF
. TRBJ1-6 TRBV30 AWRSNSPLH
. TRBJ2-6 TRBV19 ASSIPRGWTSGANVLT
. TRBJ1-3 TRBV4-1 ASSSQSGEIGNTIY